This T cell receptor (beta chain) was identified in a study of T cells in Graves' hyperthyroidism and ophthalmopathy. Concerning this clonotype itself: Possible read error: a much larger clone is one base away.

RNA transcripts were the template for amplifying TCR beta CDR3 regions. HTBI primers were used for first-round RT-PCR of the TCR CDR3. TCRdb redid the calling of the multiplex PCR reads with MiXCR, one entry per CDR3 protein. Of a few hundred thousand distinct CDR3 sequences in the sample, about 43% were seen once. Reasons for excluding patients were uncontrolled infection, other autoimmune disease, pregnancy or lactation. Losses at the gene ends were 5 bases for V and 3 bases for J; bases not matched to a gene: 1. Germline V lookup: CDR1 SGHTA, CDR2 FQGNSA. The CDR3 loop spans 12 amino acids. Sequencing was carried out using peripheral blood or thyroid tissue (not recorded which). V gene TRBV7-2 combines with J gene TRBJ2-7; TRBD2 matches at 7 bases. The clonotype was recovered from a woman between 18 and 29 years old with Graves' hyperthyroidism. CDR3 loop: CASSGRGYEQYF. CDR3 DNA: TGTGCCAGCAGCGGGAGGGGCTACGAGCAGTACTTC. The variable domain in full, completed from reference TRBV7-2 and TRBJ2-7, reads GAGVSQSPSNKVTEKGKDVELRCDPISGHTALYWYRQSLGQGLEFLIYFQGNSAPDKSGLPSDRFSAERTGGSVSTLTIQRTQQEDSAVYLCASSGRGYEQYFGPGTRLTVT.